This T cell receptor (beta chain) comes out of a study of blood T cell repertoires in COVID-19. Trimming pared 7 bases from V and 0 bases from J, leaving 13 bases between. CDR1 SGHTA and CDR2 FQGNSA come from the germline V gene. There are 15 residues in the CDR3. This clone was seen just once. How the authors handled the data: Using reference gene primer amplification, nucleated cell counts were estimated. The method was immunoSEQ multiplex PCR; TCRdb's version includes in-frame clones alone and lacks a portion of them. V, J and clone size were drawn from that table, and D and trimming were deduced from the DNA. Among just under 65,000 clones listed, around 85% were seen once.

The specimen sequenced was peripheral blood. This chain links TRBV7-2 with TRBJ2-1; D perhaps matches TRBD1 (6 bases). The source of this sequence is a middle-aged man with acute or convalescent COVID-19. The CDR3 sequence is CASTRGTSSYNEQFF. For the CDR3, the DNA is TGTGCCAGCACGAGGGGGACGAGCTCCTACAATGAGCAGTTCTTC.